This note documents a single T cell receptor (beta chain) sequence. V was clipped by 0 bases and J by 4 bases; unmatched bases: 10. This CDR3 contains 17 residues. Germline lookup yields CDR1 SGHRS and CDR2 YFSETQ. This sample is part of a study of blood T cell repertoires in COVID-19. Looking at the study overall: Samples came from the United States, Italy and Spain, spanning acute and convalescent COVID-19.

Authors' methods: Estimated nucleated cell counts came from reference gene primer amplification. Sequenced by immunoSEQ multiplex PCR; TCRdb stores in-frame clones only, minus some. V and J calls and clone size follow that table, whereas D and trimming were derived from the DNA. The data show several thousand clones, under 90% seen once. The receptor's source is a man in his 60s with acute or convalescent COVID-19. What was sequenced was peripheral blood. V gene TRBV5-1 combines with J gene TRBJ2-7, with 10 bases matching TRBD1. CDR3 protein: CASSLASGTGAIYEQYF. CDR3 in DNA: TGCGCCAGCAGCTTGGCGTCCGGGACAGGGGCTATATACGAGCAGTACTTC.